A single sample is the source of the 3 T cell receptor beta chains below, sequenced in a study of blood T cell repertoires in COVID-19. Data came from immunoSEQ multiplex PCR; TCRdb stores just in-frame clones and leaves some out. The table shows 130,000 to 150,000 clones, with around four fifths occurring only once. Sequencing was performed on peripheral blood. The receptors derive from a human donor in a cohort sampled during active COVID-19.

This rearrangement joins TRBV18 to TRBJ1-1; tentatively, D is TRBD1 (6 bases). Germline assignment: CDR1 KGHSH and CDR2 LQKENI. V dropped 4 bases and J dropped 3 bases, with 15 bases sitting between them. This CDR3 has 15 amino acids. CDR3 region: CASSLLPGVDTEAFF. The CDR3 nucleotides read TGTGCCAGCTCACTTCTACCAGGGGTGGACACTGAAGCTTTCTTT.

V is TRBV18 and J is TRBJ1-5; D is unclear. The CDR3 length is 13 residues. Trimming left V 2 bases short and J 8 bases short, with 10 bases between. CDR1 is KGHSH, CDR2 LQKENI, per germline. This chain's CDR3 is CASSPGGEEPQHF. The CDR3 region has the DNA TGTGCCAGCTCACCAGGAGGAGAGGAGCCCCAGCATTTT.

The genes are TRBV27 and TRBJ2-1, with 12 bases identical to TRBD2. Germline trimming cut 5 bases from V and 7 bases from J; bases unmatched to any gene: 9. Germline V lookup: CDR1 MNHEY, CDR2 SMNVEV (reference sequence). The CDR3 length is 16 residues. The DNA for the CDR3 is TGTGCCAGCAGTCTTCTAGCGGGGGGGCCGAGGAATGAGCAGTTCTTC. Its translation: CASSLLAGGPRNEQFF.